This passage covers 32 T cell receptor beta chains from one sample sequenced in a study of cytomegalovirus exposure and HLA in healthy donors. PCR amplification relied on 60 Vbeta primers (plus 13 Jbeta primers). The table came from immunoSEQ multiplex PCR; TCRdb's copy has only in-frame clones and leaves some out. The sample lists 95,000 to 100,000 clones; under 85% were seen once. Sequenced: PBMCs. These receptors were collected from a man aged 40-55 years in good health and CMV-seronegative.

The CDR3 DNA follows: TGTGCCAGCACCCGGACAGGGGAGATCCGACTAGGGGATACGCAGTATTTT. Its protein product is CASTRTGEIRLGDTQYF. The rearrangement uses TRBV5-8 and TRBJ2-3; the match to TRBD1 covers 9 bases. V lost 6 bases, J lost 6 bases, and 17 bases stayed unmatched. This CDR3 comprises 17 residues. Per germline, CDR1 SGHTS and CDR2 YDEGEE. Looking up the rest from reference TRBV5-8 and TRBJ2-3 gives the full variable domain: EAGVTQSPTHLIKTRGQQATLRCSPISGHTSVYWYQQALGLGLQFLLWYDEGEERNRGNFPPRFSGRQFPNYSSELNVNALELEDSALYLCASTRTGEIRLGDTQYFGPGTRLTVL.

The chain uses TRBV9 and TRBJ1-2, with D possibly matching TRBD1 (5 bases). Germline-derived CDR1 and CDR2 are SGDLS and YYNGEE. The V end lost 0 bases, the J end lost 1 base, and 13 bases lay between the germline ends. The CDR3 is 16 amino acids. The CDR3 nucleotides are TGTGCCAGCAGCGTAGAAGAGAGACAGAATAACTATGGCTACACCTTC. Protein sequence: CASSVEERQNNYGYTF.

The chain links TRBV14 to TRBJ2-3; 8 bases line up with TRBD1. Germline CDR1 is SGHDN and CDR2 is FVKESK. The trim removed 1 base at V and 3 bases at J, leaving 3 bases unmatched. The CDR3 spans 15 residues. CDR3 residues: CASSQAQGATDTQYF. Written as DNA, the CDR3 is TGTGCCAGCAGCCAAGCCCAGGGGGCAACAGATACGCAGTATTTT.

The chain uses TRBV10-3 and TRBJ1-4; D is unclear. Deletions cut 0 bases from V and 6 bases from J, with 8 bases between. The CDR3 sequence is 14 residues long. The germline V gene encodes CDR1 ENHRY and CDR2 SYGVKD. In nucleotides, the CDR3 is TGTGCCATCAGTGAGTCGAAGGGAGATGAAAAACTGTTTTTT. Amino acids: CAISESKGDEKLFF.

This rearrangement joins TRBV5-4 to TRBJ2-3, with no clear D. Germline-derived CDR1 and CDR2 are SGHNT and YYREEE (reference sequence). The CDR3 runs 14 residues. V lost 0 bases and J 6 bases, leaving 11 bases between the germline ends. The CDR3 nucleotides read TGTGCCAGCAGCTTGGGCCAGACTGTCGATACGCAGTATTTT. This translates into CASSLGQTVDTQYF.

The CDR3 DNA is TGTGCCAGCAGTTCACGGACAGGGGGCGGCACAGATACGCAGTATTTT. Protein: CASSSRTGGGTDTQYF. The chain recombines TRBV27 with TRBJ2-3; 11 bases are a match to TRBD1. J was trimmed by 1 base and V by 4 bases; bases with no gene match: 4. Germline assignment: CDR1 MNHEY and CDR2 SMNVEV (reference sequence). This CDR3 spans 16 amino acids.

The chain links TRBV2 to TRBJ2-3; maybe TRBD1 (6 bases). CDR3 length equals 14 residues. With 8 bases removed from V and 1 base from J, the gap between germline ends came to 13 bases. The germline gives CDR1 SNHLY, CDR2 FYNNEI. CDR3 sequence: CASAGVYGTDTQYF. The CDR3 DNA sequence: TGTGCCAGCGCAGGGGTATACGGCACAGATACGCAGTATTTT.

The rearrangement joins TRBV6-5 to TRBJ1-1; TRBD1 might be the D (6 bases). Trimming removed 8 bases at V and 4 bases at J, with 17 bases between. The CDR3 runs 14 residues. Germline CDR1 MNHEY, CDR2 SVGAGI. The CDR3 region has the DNA TGTGCCAGCGGACTTATCAGGGGACGCACTGAAGCTTTCTTT. Protein sequence: CASGLIRGRTEAFF.

A few counts support this clone. This chain connects TRBV5-1 to TRBJ1-2; TRBD1 might be the D (5 bases). V was clipped by 5 bases and J by 5 bases, with 16 bases between them. Germline CDR1 reads SGHRS; CDR2 reads YFSETQ. This CDR3 has 14 amino acids. This CDR3 is CASRVGTGGYGYTF. In DNA form, the CDR3 reads TGCGCCAGCAGAGTGGGGACGGGGGGATATGGCTACACCTTC.

The V call is TRBV6-1, the J call TRBJ1-2; the match to TRBD1 covers 10 bases. CDR3 length: 11 amino acids. Germline CDR1 reads MNHNS; CDR2 reads SASEGT. V shed 4 bases and J 12 bases; nucleotides not matched to a gene: 2. The CDR3 nucleotides read TGTGCCAGCAGTGGACAGGGGGCCGACACCTTC. Amino acids: CASSGQGADTF.

The chain recombines TRBV7-9 with TRBJ2-7; D may be TRBD1 (5 bases). The CDR3 runs 13 residues. Germline CDR1 and CDR2: SEHNR and FQNEAQ (reference sequence). V was clipped by 1 base and J by 3 bases, with 7 bases between them. In nucleotides, the CDR3 is TGTGCCAGCAGCTTAGGACAGAACTACGAGCAGTACGTC. Translating gives CASSLGQNYEQYV.

The chain is built from TRBV6-5 and TRBJ2-7, with D perhaps TRBD2 (5 bases). The V gene's germline CDR1 is MNHEY and CDR2 SVGAGI. The germline V and J ends were trimmed by 2 bases and 3 bases, with 14 bases remaining between them. The CDR3 has 15 amino acids. The CDR3 coding sequence is TGTGCCAGCAGTTACAGCCCGGACGGGGTCTACGAGCAGTACTTC. It is translated as CASSYSPDGVYEQYF.

This clone has a handful of counts. The rearrangement links TRBV30 to TRBJ2-5; D might be TRBD1 (6 bases). CDR1 GTSNPN and CDR2 SVGIG come from the germline V gene (reference sequence). The CDR3 loop spans 15 amino acids. V was pared by 3 bases and J by 1 base, with 15 bases between. CDR3 nucleotide sequence: TGTGCCTGGAGCGCCTCCGGACAGTTCCAAGAGACCCAGTACTTC. Its protein product is CAWSASGQFQETQYF. The variable domain in full, with the rest retrieved from reference TRBV30 and TRBJ2-5, is SQTIHQWPATLVQPVGSPLSLECTVEGTSNPNLYWYRQAAGRGLQLLFYSVGIGQISSEVPQNLSASRPQDRQFILSSKKLLLSDSGFYLCAWSASGQFQETQYFGPGTRLLVL.

This clone showed up just a few times. The V and J genes are TRBV10-3 and TRBJ2-5; D may be TRBD1 (5 bases). Germline CDR1 reads ENHRY; CDR2 reads SYGVKD. The CDR3 loop spans 16 amino acids. Between the trimmed V and J ends, which lost 2 bases and 5 bases, there was a span of 18 bases. This chain's CDR3 is CAISEAGWRMEETQYF. As DNA, the CDR3 is TGTGCCATCAGTGAGGCAGGGTGGAGAATGGAGGAGACCCAGTACTTC.

Notes on this clone: At the DNA level, this CDR3 is encoded by other sequences in the same sample as well. This chain connects TRBV19 to TRBJ1-4; 7 bases map to TRBD1. This CDR3 has 15 amino acids. The germline gives CDR1 LNHDA, CDR2 SQIVND (reference sequence). V was pared by 5 bases and J by 5 bases, with 8 bases of the junction left unmatched. The CDR3 coding sequence is TGTGCCAGTAGTCCACGACAGGGTACAAATGAAAAACTGTTTTTT. Its protein product is CASSPRQGTNEKLFF.

The rearrangement joins TRBV10-1 to TRBJ2-1, with D tentatively TRBD1 (6 bases). Looked up from germline, CDR1 is WNHNN and CDR2 is SYGVQD (reference sequence). Trimming took off 6 bases at V and 2 bases at J, with 17 bases between the two ends. This CDR3 spans 16 amino acids. Here the CDR3 DNA reads TGCGCCAGCAGCCTTTTCCCAGGGGAAGCCTACAATGAGCAGTTCTTC. Translating it yields CASSLFPGEAYNEQFF.

This clone was detected only once. CDR3 region: CASSRGIGLPCYEQYV. The CDR3 nucleotides are TGTGCCAGCAGCAGGGGTATTGGGTTACCCTGCTACGAGCAGTACGTC. The rearrangement links TRBV9 to TRBJ2-7, with a possible D match to TRBD1 (5 bases). The CDR3 consists of 16 residues. Trimming removed 4 bases at V and 3 bases at J, with 20 bases between. Germline CDR1 reads SGDLS; CDR2 reads YYNGEE.

This rearrangement joins TRBV18 to TRBJ2-3; the D is unclear. Germline V CDR1 and CDR2: KGHSH, LQKENI. Trimming removed 2 bases at V and 3 bases at J, with 3 bases between. CDR3 length: 12 residues. The CDR3 DNA reads as TGTGCCAGCTCACCAGAGACAGATACGCAGTATTTT. Its protein product is CASSPETDTQYF. The variable domain in full, with the rest retrieved from reference TRBV18 and TRBJ2-3, is NAGVMQNPRHLVRRRGQEARLRCSPMKGHSHVYWYRQLPEEGLKFMVYLQKENIIDESGMPKERFSAEFPKEGPSILRIQQVVRGDSAAYFCASSPETDTQYFGPGTRLTVL.

The V gene is TRBV28, the J gene TRBJ2-7; D is perhaps TRBD1 (6 bases). The CDR3 is 13 residues long. Trimming cost V 7 bases and J 0 bases, with 10 bases left between them. Germline V CDR1 and CDR2: MDHEN, SYDVKM. In DNA, the CDR3 is TGTGCCAGCATTACAGGGAGCTCCTACGAGCAGTACTTC. As protein: CASITGSSYEQYF.

The gene calls are TRBV27 and TRBJ1-6; unclear D gene. The germline gives CDR1 MNHEY, CDR2 SMNVEV (reference sequence). The CDR3 extends over 13 amino acids. The ends were cut back, 3 bases at V and 6 bases at J, with 6 bases in the middle. CDR3 sequence: CASSLNSNSPLHF. Written as DNA, the CDR3 is TGTGCCAGCAGTTTGAACAGTAATTCACCCCTCCACTTT.

The chain combines TRBV4-2 with TRBJ2-1, with D hard to call. V gave up 0 bases and J gave up 10 bases, with 16 bases separating them. Germline V gene sequence: CDR1 LGHNA, CDR2 YNFKEQ. The CDR3 loop spans 15 amino acids. The CDR3 here is CASSQDPTTSEEQFF. The CDR3 DNA is TGTGCCAGCAGCCAAGATCCAACCACCTCCGAGGAGCAGTTCTTC.

This chain uses TRBV5-6 with TRBJ1-5; 7 positions match TRBD1. The CDR3 length is 17 residues. The V gene end was trimmed by 4 bases and the J gene end by 1 base; junction bases not matched to a gene: 11. Per germline, CDR1 SGHDT and CDR2 YYEEEE. The CDR3 DNA sequence: TGTGCCAGCAGCAAGGGGGCTAAGGTAAAAAGCAATCAGCCCCAGCATTTT. Translated: CASSKGAKVKSNQPQHF.

V and J are TRBV6-1 and TRBJ1-1; a weak D match, TRBD1 (6 bases). The V end was cut by 8 bases, the J end by 5 bases, with 9 bases between. This CDR3 comprises 11 residues. Germline CDR1 MNHNS, CDR2 SASEGT. The CDR3 sequence: CASYRDTEAFF. Here the CDR3 DNA reads TGTGCCAGCTACAGGGATACTGAAGCTTTCTTT.

The chain combines TRBV5-4 with TRBJ2-3; TRBD1 matches 8 bases. CDR3 length: 19 residues. The germline gives CDR1 SGHNT, CDR2 YYREEE (reference sequence). The V segment lost 3 bases and the J segment 2 bases; nucleotides outside the gene matches: 17. CDR3 nucleotide sequence: TGTGCCAGCAGCTCCTACCGGACAGGGCCTGTGGCTTCCACAGATACGCAGTATTTT. It encodes CASSSYRTGPVASTDTQYF.

The V call is TRBV6-6, the J call TRBJ2-7; D might be TRBD1 (6 bases). The CDR3 sequence is 13 residues long. V was clipped by 7 bases and J by 2 bases, with 12 bases between them. From germline, CDR1 is MNHNY and CDR2 SVGAGI (reference sequence). The CDR3 sequence: CASTLTGTYEQYF. The CDR3 region has the DNA TGTGCCAGCACACTTACAGGGACCTACGAGCAGTACTTC.

For this clone: The CDR3 ends on some other residue instead of the conserved phenylalanine or tryptophan, so this is likely a read error. J is TRBJ1-1 and V is TRBV10-3; TRBD1 matches at 8 bases. CDR3 length equals 14 residues. Germline CDR1 is ENHRY and CDR2 is SYGVKD. Trimming took 0 bases from V and 6 from J; bases not matched to a gene: 3. The CDR3 spells CAISESAGGPEAFL. CDR3 nucleotide sequence: TGTGCCATCAGTGAGTCGGCAGGGGGCCCTGAAGCTTTCCTT.

This chain links TRBV11-2 with TRBJ1-1, with 9 positions matching TRBD1. CDR1 is SGHAT, CDR2 FQNNGV, per germline. There are 19 residues in the CDR3. V trimming: 3 bases; J trimming: 4 bases; junction bases outside the gene matches: 18. CDR3 loop: CASSFPMGQGYPRSTEAFF. Here the CDR3 DNA reads TGTGCCAGCAGCTTTCCTATGGGACAGGGCTACCCCCGAAGCACTGAAGCTTTCTTT.

The V call is TRBV2, the J call TRBJ1-5, with unresolved D. The CDR3 is 14 residues long. V was clipped by 0 bases and J by 6 bases, with 9 bases between them. Germline V lookup: CDR1 SNHLY, CDR2 FYNNEI. This chain's CDR3 is CASSEARNGQPQHF. The CDR3 DNA reads TGTGCCAGCAGTGAAGCCAGGAACGGTCAGCCCCAGCATTTT.

The chain is built from TRBV6-1 and TRBJ2-5; D might be TRBD1 (6 bases). TRBJ2-7 matches the DNA end more closely, so the J call is doubtful. The germline V gene encodes CDR1 MNHNS and CDR2 SASEGT. The CDR3 runs to 13 residues. CDR3 nucleotides: TGTGCCAGCAGTGTGGACAGATCCTACGAGCAGTACTTC. Protein product: CASSVDRSYEQYF.

Remarks on this clone: Compared with germline, one end of the junction differs, possibly owing to a read error. The V and J genes are TRBV5-4 and TRBJ2-5; the match to TRBD2 covers 10 bases. The CDR3 consists of 14 residues. Germline V lookup: CDR1 SGHNT, CDR2 YYREEE (reference sequence). The CDR3 nucleotides are TGTGCCAGCAGCCTTAGCGGGGGGTCTGAGACCCGGTACTTC. This sequence encodes CASSLSGGSETRYF.

In nucleotides, the CDR3 is TGTGCCAGCAGTAATTTTGAAGGGGGCCAAGAGACCCAGTACTTC. Protein sequence: CASSNFEGGQETQYF. This chain links TRBV27 with TRBJ2-5, with a tentative D call TRBD1 (6 bases). This CDR3 is 15 amino acids long. CDR1 and CDR2 (germline): MNHEY, SMNVEV (reference sequence). Trimming took 5 bases from V and 1 from J, leaving 14 bases between them.

This sequence joins TRBV5-4 and TRBJ2-7; 8 bases map to TRBD1. V lost 4 bases, J lost 5 bases, and 11 bases stayed unmatched. The CDR3 loop spans 15 amino acids. Germline values: CDR1 SGHNT, CDR2 YYREEE (reference sequence). CDR3 sequence reads: CASSPGQGSINEQYV. DNA of the CDR3: TGTGCCAGCAGCCCTGGACAGGGAAGTATTAACGAGCAGTACGTC.